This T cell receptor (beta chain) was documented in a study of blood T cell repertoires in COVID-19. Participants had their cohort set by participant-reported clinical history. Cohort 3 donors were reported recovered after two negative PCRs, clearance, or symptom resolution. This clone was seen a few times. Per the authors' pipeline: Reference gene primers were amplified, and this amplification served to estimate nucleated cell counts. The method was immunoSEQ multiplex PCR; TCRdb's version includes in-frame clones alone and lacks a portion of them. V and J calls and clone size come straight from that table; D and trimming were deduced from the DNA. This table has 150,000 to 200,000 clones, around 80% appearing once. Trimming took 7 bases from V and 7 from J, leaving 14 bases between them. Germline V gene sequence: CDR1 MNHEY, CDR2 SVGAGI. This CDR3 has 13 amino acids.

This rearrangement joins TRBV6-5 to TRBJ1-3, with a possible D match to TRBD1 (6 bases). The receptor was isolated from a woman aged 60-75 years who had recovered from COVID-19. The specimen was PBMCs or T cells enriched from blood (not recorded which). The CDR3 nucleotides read TGTGCCAGCACCTTCGACAGGAGTAACACCATATATTTT. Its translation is CASTFDRSNTIYF.